The T cell receptor beta chain described here comes from a study of cytomegalovirus exposure and HLA in healthy donors. General observations from the study: The listing of 150 to 200 TCR beta chains classed them as cytomegalovirus-associated. Generally TCR sequences proved uncommon, though certain public TCRs appeared in numerous donors.

Profiled with immunoSEQ multiplex PCR; TCRdb holds only in-frame clones, not every one. The sample records roughly 140,000 clones, roughly 89% being singletons. With regard to this clone: Its cognate antigen is unknown.

The V gene's germline CDR1 is SEHNR and CDR2 FQNEAQ (reference sequence). CDR3 size: 16 residues. V shed 1 base, J shed 3 bases, and the junction held 8 bases outside the gene matches. The sequenced material came from PBMCs. J is TRBJ2-5 and V is TRBV7-9; 7 bases are a match to TRBD1. The source is a woman aged 18 to 35 in good health and CMV-seropositive. This CDR3 is CASSLVGTVSKETQYF. CDR3 sequence (DNA): TGTGCCAGCAGCTTAGTCGGGACAGTCTCTAAAGAGACCCAGTACTTC.